The 10 T cell receptor beta chains given below trace back to one sample, sequenced in a study of cytomegalovirus exposure and HLA in healthy donors. PCR amplification relied on 60 Vbeta primers (plus 13 Jbeta primers). The protocol was immunoSEQ multiplex PCR, while the TCRdb copy is restricted to in-frame clones and leaves out a portion. The sample holds some 92,000 clones, about 80% seen once. Sequenced input: PBMCs. The receptors here all came from a man between 18 and 35 years old in good health and CMV-seropositive.

This chain uses TRBV4-1 with TRBJ2-2; 8 bases are shared with TRBD2. V was pared by 4 bases and J by 3 bases, with 13 bases of the junction left unmatched. The CDR3 has 18 amino acids. CDR1 is MGHRA and CDR2 is YSYEKL in the germline V gene. The CDR3 here is CASSPPAGGRSDTGELFF. CDR3 nucleotides: TGCGCCAGCAGCCCCCCGGCGGGGGGTAGGTCGGACACCGGGGAGCTGTTTTTT.

This clone occurred a few times. The gene calls are TRBV30 and TRBJ2-3; no clear D gene. V shed 1 base and J shed 7 bases, with 6 bases lying between them. Germline CDR1 GTSNPN, CDR2 SVGIG (reference sequence). CDR3 length: 11 residues. CDR3 DNA sequence: TGTGCCTGGAGTGAACAGTATACGCAGTATTTT. This codes for CAWSEQYTQYF. Variable domain in full (rest from reference TRBV30 and TRBJ2-3): SQTIHQWPATLVQPVGSPLSLECTVEGTSNPNLYWYRQAAGRGLQLLFYSVGIGQISSEVPQNLSASRPQDRQFILSSKKLLLSDSGFYLCAWSEQYTQYFGPGTRLTVL.

The chain couples TRBV19 to TRBJ1-5; TRBD1 matches 9 bases. The germline V gene has CDR1 LNHDA and CDR2 SQIVND (reference sequence). The V and J ends lost 9 bases and 3 bases, in that order; junction bases with no gene match: 12. The CDR3 has 16 residues. The CDR3 DNA is TGTGCCAGCCAACAGGGGGCGCCTGGTAACAATCAGCCCCAGCATTTT. It yields the protein CASQQGAPGNNQPQHF.

The chain links TRBV7-9 to TRBJ2-1; tentatively, D is TRBD1 (5 bases). The CDR3 consists of 13 residues. The germline V and J ends were trimmed by 2 bases and 5 bases, with 7 bases remaining between them. CDR1 is SEHNR and CDR2 is FQNEAQ in the germline V gene (reference sequence). CDR3 nucleotides: TGTGCCAGCAGCTTAAGGGGCGACAATGAGCAGTTCTTC. Protein product: CASSLRGDNEQFF.

The rearrangement uses TRBV27 and TRBJ1-1; 7 bases align to TRBD1. Trimming cost V 7 bases and J 5 bases; bases outside gene matches: 10. This CDR3 has 14 amino acids. Germline CDR1 reads MNHEY; CDR2 reads SMNVEV (reference sequence). CDR3 sequence: CASIAKGAQTEAFF. CDR3 bases: TGTGCCAGCATCGCAAAGGGGGCGCAAACTGAAGCTTTCTTT.

The genes are TRBV6-1 and TRBJ1-1; D not certain. The CDR3 totals 13 residues. Germline-derived CDR1 and CDR2 are MNHNS and SASEGT. Trimming pared 6 bases from V and 2 bases from J, leaving 10 bases between. Written as DNA, the CDR3 is TGTGCCAGCAGAATTAAGCTAAACACTGAAGCTTTCTTT. Its protein is CASRIKLNTEAFF.

V is TRBV7-4 and J is TRBJ2-7; 8 positions agree with TRBD1. The CDR3 sequence is 16 residues long. Germline trimming cut 1 base from V and 0 bases from J; bases unmatched to any gene: 5. Per the germline V gene, CDR1 is SGHVT and CDR2 is SQSDAQ. CDR3 in amino acids: CASSLEGDRTSYEQYF. The CDR3 bases are TGTGCCAGCAGCTTAGAGGGGGACAGGACCTCCTACGAGCAGTACTTC.

The chain employs TRBV15 and TRBJ1-1; D call uncertain. Germline CDR1 and CDR2: LNHNV and YYDKDF (reference sequence). The V gene lost 5 bases and the J gene lost 3 bases, with 16 bases spanning the gap. The CDR3 runs to 15 residues. The CDR3 sequence is CATSPRTEAYTEAFF. CDR3 sequence (DNA): TGTGCCACCAGCCCGCGGACGGAGGCCTACACTGAAGCTTTCTTT.

This chain links TRBV27 with TRBJ2-7, with 11 positions matching TRBD1. J gave up 4 bases and V 2 bases, and 7 bases lay outside the gene matches. Germline CDR1 is MNHEY and CDR2 is SMNVEV (reference sequence). This CDR3 comprises 16 residues. The chain's CDR3 is CASSLLRTGGWYEQYF. Here the CDR3 DNA reads TGTGCCAGCAGTTTACTCCGGACAGGGGGCTGGTACGAGCAGTACTTC.

The chain employs TRBV7-9 and TRBJ2-7, with D perhaps matching TRBD1 (7 bases). Deletions cut 11 bases from V and 6 bases from J, with 14 bases between. CDR1 is SEHNR, CDR2 FQNEAQ, per germline (reference sequence). The CDR3 is made up of 11 amino acids. CDR3 bases: TGTGCCCTCAGGCAGGGGGGCGAGCAGTACTTC. As protein: CALRQGGEQYF.